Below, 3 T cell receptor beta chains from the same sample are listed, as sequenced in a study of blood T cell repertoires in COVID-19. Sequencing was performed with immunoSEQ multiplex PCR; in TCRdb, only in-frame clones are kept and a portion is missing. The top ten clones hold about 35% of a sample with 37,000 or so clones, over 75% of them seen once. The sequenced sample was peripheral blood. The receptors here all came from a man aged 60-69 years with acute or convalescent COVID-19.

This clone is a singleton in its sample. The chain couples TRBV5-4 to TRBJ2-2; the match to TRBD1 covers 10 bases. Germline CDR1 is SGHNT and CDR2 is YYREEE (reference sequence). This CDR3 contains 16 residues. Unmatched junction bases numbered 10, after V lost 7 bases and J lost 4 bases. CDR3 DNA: TGTGCCAGCTATTCTCCCAGGACAGGGGGCACCGGGGAGCTGTTTTTT. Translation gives CASYSPRTGGTGELFF.

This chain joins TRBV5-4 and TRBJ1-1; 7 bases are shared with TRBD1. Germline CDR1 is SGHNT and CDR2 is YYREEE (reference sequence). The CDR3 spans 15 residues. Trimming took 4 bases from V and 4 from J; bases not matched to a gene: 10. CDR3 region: CASSARDRAGTEAFF. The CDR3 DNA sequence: TGTGCCAGCAGCGCCCGGGACAGAGCAGGCACTGAAGCTTTCTTT.

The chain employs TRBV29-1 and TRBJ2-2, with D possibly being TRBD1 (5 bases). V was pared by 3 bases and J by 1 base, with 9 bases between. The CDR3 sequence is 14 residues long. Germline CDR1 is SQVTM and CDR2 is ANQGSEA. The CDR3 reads CSVDRVENTGELFF. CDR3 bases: TGCAGCGTTGACAGGGTCGAGAACACCGGGGAGCTGTTTTTT.